The sequence of this T cell receptor beta chain was determined in a study of early T cells in non-severe SARS-CoV-2 infection. Study background: Unsorted whole blood bulk RNA was sequenced, with unpaired chains.

TCRdb reprocessed the 5' RACE reads with MiXCR, giving one entry per CDR3 protein. The sample shows tens of thousands of distinct CDR3 sequences, over 9.5% of them seen only once. This clonotype was counted ten times or more. Its cognate antigen is unknown. Findings and caveats of the study: Anti-spike CD8 responses were favored by VDJdb matching, which missed private and CD4 specificities.

The CDR3 sequence is 15 residues long. Germline V CDR1 and CDR2: SEHNR, FQNEAQ (reference sequence). Unmatched junction bases numbered 5, after V lost 1 base and J lost 7 bases. This clonotype was obtained from an adult who was a healthcare worker with PCR-confirmed SARS-CoV-2 infection or an uninfected control (not recorded which). The sample comprised whole blood. The rearrangement uses TRBV7-9 and TRBJ2-1; the match to TRBD2 covers 9 bases. The CDR3 sequence is CASSLDSGRRNEQFF. CDR3 DNA: TGTGCCAGCAGCTTAGATAGCGGGAGAAGGAATGAGCAGTTCTTC.